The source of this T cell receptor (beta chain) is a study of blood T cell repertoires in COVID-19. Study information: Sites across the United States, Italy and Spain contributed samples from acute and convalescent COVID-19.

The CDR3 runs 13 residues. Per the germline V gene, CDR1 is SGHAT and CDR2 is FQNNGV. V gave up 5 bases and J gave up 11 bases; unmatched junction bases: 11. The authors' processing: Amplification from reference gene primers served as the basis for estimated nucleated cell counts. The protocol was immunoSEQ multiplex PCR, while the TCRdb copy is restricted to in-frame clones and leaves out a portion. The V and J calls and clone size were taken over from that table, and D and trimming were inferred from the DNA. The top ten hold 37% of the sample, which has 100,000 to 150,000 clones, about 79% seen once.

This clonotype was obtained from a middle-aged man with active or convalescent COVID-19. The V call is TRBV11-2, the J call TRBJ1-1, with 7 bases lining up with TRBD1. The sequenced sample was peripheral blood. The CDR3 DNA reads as TGTGCCAGCAGCCGCAATACAGGGGTTATCGCTTTCTTT. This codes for CASSRNTGVIAFF.